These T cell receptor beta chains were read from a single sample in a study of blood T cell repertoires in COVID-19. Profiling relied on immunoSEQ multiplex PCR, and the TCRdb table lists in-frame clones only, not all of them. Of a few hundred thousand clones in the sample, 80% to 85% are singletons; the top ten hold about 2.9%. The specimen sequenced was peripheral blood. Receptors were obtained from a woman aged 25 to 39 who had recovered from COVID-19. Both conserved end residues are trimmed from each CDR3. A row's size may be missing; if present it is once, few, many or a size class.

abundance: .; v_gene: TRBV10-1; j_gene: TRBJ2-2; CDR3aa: ASSRTGGGGELF
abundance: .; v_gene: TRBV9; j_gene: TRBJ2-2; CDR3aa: ASSFYLGQNTGELF
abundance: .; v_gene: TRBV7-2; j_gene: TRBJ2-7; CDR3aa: ASSLPASGEMVQY
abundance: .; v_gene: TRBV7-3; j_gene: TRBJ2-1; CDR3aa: ASSIGTGFPNEQF
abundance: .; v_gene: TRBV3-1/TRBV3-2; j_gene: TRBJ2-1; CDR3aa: ASSDLAGSYNEQF
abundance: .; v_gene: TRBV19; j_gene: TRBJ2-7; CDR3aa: ASSIGGEQY
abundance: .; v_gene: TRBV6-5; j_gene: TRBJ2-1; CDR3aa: ASSSDLLEQF
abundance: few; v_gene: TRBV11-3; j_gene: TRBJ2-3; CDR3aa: ASSRGGSGSGDTQY
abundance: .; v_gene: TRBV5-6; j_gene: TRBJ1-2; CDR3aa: ASSLPSHGGYT
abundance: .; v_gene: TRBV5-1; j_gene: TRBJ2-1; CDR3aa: ASSLGLAGQEQF
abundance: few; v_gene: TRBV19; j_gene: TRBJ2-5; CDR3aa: ASSIRSQGETQY
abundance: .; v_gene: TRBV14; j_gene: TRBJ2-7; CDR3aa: ASSQSMRTQSYEQY
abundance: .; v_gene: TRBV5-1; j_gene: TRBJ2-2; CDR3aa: ASGTFTTGELF
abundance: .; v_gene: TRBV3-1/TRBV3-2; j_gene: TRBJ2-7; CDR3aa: ASSHYFGETGGNEQY
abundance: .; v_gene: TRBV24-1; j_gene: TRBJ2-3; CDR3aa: ATSESDRGTDTQY
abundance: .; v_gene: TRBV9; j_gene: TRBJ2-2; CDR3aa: ASSVGLAALTGELF
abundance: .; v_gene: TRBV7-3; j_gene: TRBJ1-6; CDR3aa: ASSWGLNSPLH
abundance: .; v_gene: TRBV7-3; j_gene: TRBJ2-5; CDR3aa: ASRTGTSGFQETQY
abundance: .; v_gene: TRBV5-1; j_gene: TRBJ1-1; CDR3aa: ASSDSTHTEAF